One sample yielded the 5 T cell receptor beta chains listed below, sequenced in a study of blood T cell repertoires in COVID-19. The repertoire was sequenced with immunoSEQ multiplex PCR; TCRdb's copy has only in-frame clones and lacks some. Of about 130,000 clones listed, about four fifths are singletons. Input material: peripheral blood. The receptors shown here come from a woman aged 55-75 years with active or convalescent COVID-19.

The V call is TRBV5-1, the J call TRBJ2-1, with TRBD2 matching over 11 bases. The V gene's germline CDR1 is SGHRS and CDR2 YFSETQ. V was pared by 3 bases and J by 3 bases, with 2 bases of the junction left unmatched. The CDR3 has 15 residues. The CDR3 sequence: CASSSGTSGYNEQFF. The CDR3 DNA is TGCGCCAGCAGCTCCGGGACTAGCGGCTACAATGAGCAGTTCTTC.

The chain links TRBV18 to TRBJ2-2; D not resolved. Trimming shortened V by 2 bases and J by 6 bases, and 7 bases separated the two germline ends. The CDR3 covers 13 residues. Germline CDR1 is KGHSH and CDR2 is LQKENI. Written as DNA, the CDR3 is TGTGCCAGCTCACCAGAGGTATCCGGGGAGCTGTTTTTT. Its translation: CASSPEVSGELFF.

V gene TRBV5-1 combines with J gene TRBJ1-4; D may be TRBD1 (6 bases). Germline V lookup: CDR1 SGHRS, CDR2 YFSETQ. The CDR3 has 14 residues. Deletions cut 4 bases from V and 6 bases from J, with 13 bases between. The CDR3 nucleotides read TGCGCCAGCAGCATCTCGGGGGGCTATGAAAAACTGTTTTTT. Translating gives CASSISGGYEKLFF.

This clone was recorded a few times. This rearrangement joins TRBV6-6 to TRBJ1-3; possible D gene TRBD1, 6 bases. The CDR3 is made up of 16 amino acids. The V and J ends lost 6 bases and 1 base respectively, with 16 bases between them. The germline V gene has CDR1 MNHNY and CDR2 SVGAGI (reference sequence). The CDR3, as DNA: TGTGCCAGCAGCCCTAACAGGGACCGATCTGGAAACACCATATATTTT. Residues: CASSPNRDRSGNTIYF.

CDR3 sequence (DNA): TGTGCCAGCAGGCCCGAAGACATTAACTATGGCTACACCTTC. Translated: CASRPEDINYGYTF. The chain employs TRBV6-4 and TRBJ1-2; D is unresolved. This CDR3 has 14 amino acids. Trimming removed 6 bases from V and 1 base from J, with 12 bases in between. Germline assignment: CDR1 MRHNA and CDR2 SNTAGT.